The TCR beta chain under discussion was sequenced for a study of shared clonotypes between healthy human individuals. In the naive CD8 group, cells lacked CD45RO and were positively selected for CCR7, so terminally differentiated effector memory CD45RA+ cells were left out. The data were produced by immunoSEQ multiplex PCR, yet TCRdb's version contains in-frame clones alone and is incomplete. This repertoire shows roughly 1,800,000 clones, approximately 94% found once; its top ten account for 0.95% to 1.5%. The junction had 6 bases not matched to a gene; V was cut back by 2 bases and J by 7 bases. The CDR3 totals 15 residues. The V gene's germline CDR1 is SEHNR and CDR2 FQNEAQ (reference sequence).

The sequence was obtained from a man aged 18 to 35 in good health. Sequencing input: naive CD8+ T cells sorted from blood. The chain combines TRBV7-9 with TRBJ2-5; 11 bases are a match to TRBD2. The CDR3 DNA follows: TGTGCCAGCAGCTTAACCGACGGGACTAGCGGGACCCAGTACTTC. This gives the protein CASSLTDGTSGTQYF.